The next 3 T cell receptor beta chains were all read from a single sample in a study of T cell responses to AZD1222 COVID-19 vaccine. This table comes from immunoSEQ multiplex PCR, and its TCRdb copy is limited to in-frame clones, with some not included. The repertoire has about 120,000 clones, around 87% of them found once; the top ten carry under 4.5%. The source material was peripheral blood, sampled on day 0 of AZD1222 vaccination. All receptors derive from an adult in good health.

This CDR3 is CASSSYSRSETQYF. CDR3 nucleotides: TGTGCCAGCAGCTCCTACTCTAGAAGCGAGACCCAGTACTTC. The J gene is TRBJ2-5, the V gene TRBV5-8, with D hard to call. Trimming removed 3 bases from V and 5 bases from J, with 14 bases in between. Germline V gene lookup returns CDR1 SGHTS and CDR2 YDEGEE. The CDR3 totals 14 residues.

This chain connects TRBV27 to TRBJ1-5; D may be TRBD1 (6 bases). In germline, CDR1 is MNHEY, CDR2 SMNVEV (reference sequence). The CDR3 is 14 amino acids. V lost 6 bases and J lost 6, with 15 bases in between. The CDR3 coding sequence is TGTGCCAGCAGCGAACAGGGACGAGTTCAGCCCCAGCATTTT. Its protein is CASSEQGRVQPQHF.

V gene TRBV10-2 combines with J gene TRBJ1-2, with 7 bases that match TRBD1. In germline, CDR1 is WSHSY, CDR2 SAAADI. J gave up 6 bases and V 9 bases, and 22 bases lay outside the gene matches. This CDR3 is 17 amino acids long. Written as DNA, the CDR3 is TGCGCCAGACAGGGTAACGACAGGGTCCCACCCTTTGATGGCTACACCTTC. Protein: CARQGNDRVPPFDGYTF.